Detailed here is one T cell receptor beta chain. The sample originates from a study of T cell changes during pregnancy in multiple sclerosis. CDR1 and CDR2 (germline): SGHTA, FQGNSA. The CDR3 consists of 14 residues. V lost 3 bases to trimming and J lost 9 bases; unmatched junction nucleotides: 9. Assay used: immunoSEQ multiplex PCR; TCRdb lists only in-frame clones, some missing. The table lists tens of thousands of clones, around 89% of them singletons. Here the sequenced sample was CD4+ T cells from peripheral blood mononuclear cells, taken in the first trimester of pregnancy. The chain couples TRBV7-2 to TRBJ2-7; 9 bases match TRBD1. The source is a female donor with multiple sclerosis, enrolled in a pregnancy study. The CDR3 DNA follows: TGTGCCAGCAGCTTGACCTCGACAGGGGGAGTGCAGTACTTC. Encoded protein: CASSLTSTGGVQYF.